Below, 15 T cell receptor beta chains from the same sample are listed, as sequenced in a study of CD8+ T cells in alopecia areata. RNA extraction and reverse transcription yielded cDNA as sequencing template. This table comes from immunoSEQ multiplex PCR, and its TCRdb copy is limited to in-frame clones, with some not included. The data contain about 180,000 clones, 63% of them singletons. Sequences were derived from CD4+ T cells sorted from blood, sampled at week 0. These receptors were taken from a human donor with alopecia areata.

The chain is built from TRBV29-1 and TRBJ1-1, with D perhaps matching TRBD1 (6 bases). CDR3 length equals 14 residues. CDR1 is SQVTM and CDR2 is ANQGSEA in the germline V gene. Trimming cost V 4 bases and J 3 bases, with 15 bases left between them. CDR3: CSVARGGGDTEAFF. DNA for the CDR3: TGCAGCGTTGCACGGGGAGGGGGTGACACTGAAGCTTTCTTT.

This clone was seen more than once but under ten times. The V call is TRBV29-1, the J call TRBJ2-5; D unresolved. V was trimmed by 7 bases and J by 0 bases, leaving 15 bases between them. This CDR3 is built from 14 residues. Germline CDR1 reads SQVTM; CDR2 reads ANQGSEA. The CDR3 region is CSATSPLDQETQYF. The CDR3 coding sequence is TGCAGCGCTACGAGCCCATTGGACCAAGAGACCCAGTACTTC.

V usage is TRBV25-1 and J usage is TRBJ1-4; D call uncertain. Per the germline V gene, CDR1 is MGHDK and CDR2 is SYGVNS. Trimming pared 4 bases from V and 3 bases from J, leaving 12 bases between. The CDR3 spans 15 residues. The CDR3 nucleotides read TGTGCCAGCAGTGGTCCCCCCCCGGCTAATGAAAAACTGTTTTTT. It encodes CASSGPPPANEKLFF.

This clone was seen only once. The chain recombines TRBV29-1 with TRBJ1-2; no firm D call. The CDR3 covers 12 residues. The germline gives CDR1 SQVTM, CDR2 ANQGSEA. Trimming took 6 bases from V and 0 from J, leaving 8 bases between them. The CDR3 sequence: CSVKTSNYGYTF. In DNA, the CDR3 is TGCAGCGTAAAAACCTCTAACTATGGCTACACCTTC. Full variable domain (remainder filled in from reference TRBV29-1 and TRBJ1-2): SAVISQKPSRDICQRGTSLTIQCQVDSQVTMMFWYRQQPGQSLTLIATANQGSEATYESGFVIDKFPISRPNLTFSTLTVSNMSPEDSSIYLCSVKTSNYGYTFGSGTRLTVV.

This clone occurred a few times. The genes are TRBV7-2 and TRBJ1-1; D might be TRBD1 (5 bases). V was cut by 0 bases and J by 0 bases, with 8 bases left in between. Per the germline V gene, CDR1 is SGHTA and CDR2 is FQGNSA. This CDR3 is built from 15 residues. The CDR3 protein is CASSLAGEVNTEAFF. CDR3 bases: TGTGCCAGCAGCTTAGCGGGGGAAGTGAACACTGAAGCTTTCTTT.

This clone appeared once. The J gene is TRBJ2-7, the V gene TRBV2, with D perhaps TRBD1 (5 bases). CDR3 length: 13 amino acids. CDR1 is SNHLY and CDR2 is FYNNEI in the germline V gene. The ends were cut back, 1 base at V and 6 bases at J, with 10 bases in the middle. The CDR3 region has the DNA TGTGCCAGCAGTGAAGACAGGACCCTCGAGCAGTACTTC. It translates to CASSEDRTLEQYF.

V and J are TRBV9 and TRBJ1-2; perhaps TRBD1 as D (5 bases). Germline V gives CDR1 SGDLS, CDR2 YYNGEE. V lost 10 bases and J lost 2, with 18 bases in between. The CDR3 runs to 14 residues. As DNA, the CDR3 is TGTGCCCAAGCATCTGGGGCTAACAACTATGGCTACACCTTC. Protein: CAQASGANNYGYTF.

This clone was counted only a few times. V is TRBV30 and J is TRBJ1-5; the match to TRBD1 covers 7 bases. Germline CDR1 reads GTSNPN; CDR2 reads SVGIG (reference sequence). With V trimmed by 2 bases and J by 0 bases, 4 bases remained unmatched. The length of the CDR3 is 15 residues. The CDR3 protein is CAWSYGTASNQPQHF. DNA of the CDR3: TGTGCCTGGAGTTACGGGACAGCTAGCAATCAGCCCCAGCATTTT.

The CDR3 region is CSVGTPAEAFF. CDR3 DNA: TGCAGCGTTGGGACACCAGCTGAAGCTTTCTTT. The rearrangement links TRBV29-1 to TRBJ1-1, with D perhaps TRBD1 (5 bases). V was shortened by 4 bases and J by 6 bases, with 9 bases between the two germline ends. Germline V lookup: CDR1 SQVTM, CDR2 ANQGSEA. The CDR3 is 11 residues long.

The chain has TRBV11-2 and TRBJ2-5; TRBD2 agrees at 10 bases. The CDR3 spans 14 residues. Germline loops: CDR1 SGHAT, CDR2 FQNNGV. The junction had 4 bases not matched to a gene; V was cut back by 5 bases and J by 4 bases. The CDR3 here is CASSERGGPETQYF. DNA of the CDR3: TGTGCCAGCAGCGAGCGGGGGGGCCCAGAGACCCAGTACTTC.

On this clone: Other DNA variants within this sample encode the same CDR3. This chain links TRBV30 with TRBJ1-1, with a possible D match to TRBD1 (5 bases). The V and J ends lost 5 bases and 3 bases respectively, with 10 bases between them. Germline V lookup: CDR1 GTSNPN, CDR2 SVGIG (reference sequence). This CDR3 has 12 amino acids. The CDR3 coding sequence is TGTGCCTGGGGGGACTGGGACACTGAAGCTTTCTTT. Its translation: CAWGDWDTEAFF.

V and J are TRBV4-2 and TRBJ2-5, with 8 bases lining up with TRBD1. J gave up 2 bases and V 3 bases, and 5 bases lay outside the gene matches. The CDR3 totals 15 residues. Per the germline V gene, CDR1 is LGHNA and CDR2 is YNFKEQ. The CDR3 spells CASSQEGQEQETQYF. Here the CDR3 DNA reads TGTGCCAGCAGCCAGGAGGGACAGGAGCAAGAGACCCAGTACTTC.

V and J are TRBV9 and TRBJ2-5; a possible D gene is TRBD2 (5 bases). The CDR3 length is 13 residues. Trimming pared 5 bases from V and 5 bases from J, leaving 13 bases between. CDR1 SGDLS and CDR2 YYNGEE come from the germline V gene. The CDR3 loop reads CASRGDVLETQYF. For the CDR3, the DNA is TGTGCCAGCAGGGGAGATGTGCTGGAGACCCAGTACTTC.

This chain connects TRBV29-1 to TRBJ2-1; D unresolved. The length of the CDR3 is 12 residues. Germline V gene lookup returns CDR1 SQVTM and CDR2 ANQGSEA. V was cut by 4 bases and J by 5 bases, with 9 bases left in between. Written as DNA, the CDR3 is TGCAGCGTTGGGATGCAGGACAATGAGCAGTTCTTC. This translates into CSVGMQDNEQFF.

The chain is built from TRBV10-1 and TRBJ2-1; 7 positions agree with TRBD1. CDR1 is WNHNN and CDR2 is SYGVQD in the germline V gene (reference sequence). CDR3 length: 11 amino acids. With V trimmed by 9 bases and J by 9 bases, 5 bases remained unmatched. CDR3 residues: CARDRDSEQFF. CDR3 DNA: TGCGCCAGAGACAGGGATTCTGAGCAGTTCTTC.